This T cell receptor (beta chain) came from a study of CDR3 diversity in severe acne. This clonotype was counted many times. V was shortened by 6 bases and J by 8 bases, with 15 bases between the two germline ends. This CDR3 has 13 amino acids. CDR1 and CDR2 from the germline V gene are SGHTA and FQGNSA. Each CDR3 protein is one row after TCRdb ran MiXCR on the PCR reads. The sample records some 90,000 distinct CDR3 sequences, 45% to 55% being singletons. Sequenced: blood. This TCR came from a male donor with severe acne vulgaris. The chain combines TRBV7-2 with TRBJ2-3; D not certain. The CDR3 loop reads CASSYHYEVTQYF. CDR3 DNA: TGTGCCAGCAGTTACCATTACGAAGTTACGCAGTATTTT.